These 21 T cell receptor beta chains were sequenced from one sample in a study of T cell clonotyping in hematopoietic cell transplantation. Measured with immunoSEQ multiplex PCR; TCRdb has only the in-frame clones, and not every one. The sample holds around 19,000 clones; approximately 80% are singletons and the top ten take 15% to 20%. The time point is: recipient sample about 28 days before transplant, after cytoreduction. Sequencing used peripheral blood mononuclear cells, obtained before stem cell transplant. These receptor sequences come from a man in his sixties with acute myeloid leukemia. Some clones in this sample may be carry-over from other donors' samples.

J is TRBJ2-7 and V is TRBV5-1, with 9 nucleotides matching TRBD1. Per germline, CDR1 SGHRS and CDR2 YFSETQ. This CDR3 comprises 13 residues. Trimming cost V 8 bases and J 2 bases; bases outside gene matches: 5. The CDR3 DNA reads as TGCGCCAGTGGACAGGGGCCGACCTACGAGCAGTACTTC. Protein sequence: CASGQGPTYEQYF. Looking up the rest from reference TRBV5-1 and TRBJ2-7 gives the full variable domain: KAGVTQTPRYLIKTRGQQVTLSCSPISGHRSVSWYQQTPGQGLQFLFEYFSETQRNKGNFPGRFSGRQFSNSRSEMNVSTLELGDSALYLCASGQGPTYEQYFGPGTRLTVT.

The rearrangement uses TRBV11-2 and TRBJ2-7; D not resolved. The CDR3 covers 14 residues. Germline CDR1 reads SGHAT; CDR2 reads FQNNGV. The V end lost 3 bases, the J end lost 2 bases, and 11 bases lay between the germline ends. The CDR3 region has the DNA TGTGCCAGCAGCTTTAGTGGTGGTGCCTACGAGCAGTACTTC. Its translation: CASSFSGGAYEQYF.

Points on this clone: The junction does not match germline at one end; this may be a read error. J is TRBJ2-1 and V is TRBV7-9; 11 bases are a match to TRBD2. CDR1 and CDR2 from the germline V gene are SEHNR and FQNEAQ (reference sequence). CDR3 length: 14 residues. Here the CDR3 reads CASSLAGTSGEQFF. In DNA form, the CDR3 reads TGTGCCAGCAGTTTAGCGGGGACTAGCGGAGAGCAGTTCTTC.

The genes are TRBV19 and TRBJ1-2, with a tentative D call TRBD1 (5 bases). Trimming cost V 0 bases and J 10 bases, with 12 bases left between them. Germline-derived CDR1 and CDR2 are LNHDA and SQIVND (reference sequence). The CDR3 has 13 amino acids. The CDR3 bases are TGTGCCAGTAGTATAGAAGCCGGGACGGCCTACACCTTC. Protein sequence: CASSIEAGTAYTF.

This clone was observed a few times. The chain links TRBV6-1 to TRBJ1-2; D may be TRBD1 (5 bases). CDR1 and CDR2 (germline): MNHNS, SASEGT. This CDR3 spans 14 amino acids. The V end lost 8 bases, the J end lost 4 bases, and 17 bases lay between the germline ends. DNA of the CDR3: TGTGCCAGCTCTTCTCGGGCAGGGTCCTATGGCTACACCTTC. It translates to CASSSRAGSYGYTF.

Judged by abundance, this clone is large. This chain uses TRBV7-6 with TRBJ1-1; D remains ambiguous. The CDR3 sequence is 14 residues long. Trimming removed 1 base from V and 1 base from J, with 7 bases in between. Germline-derived CDR1 and CDR2 are SGHVS and FNYEAQ. The CDR3 nucleotides are TGTGCCAGCAGCTTAGAAATTGCGAACACTGAAGCTTTCTTT. Its protein is CASSLEIANTEAFF.

This clone was counted between two and nine times. The chain links TRBV5-1 to TRBJ1-2; D may be TRBD1 (6 bases). Germline CDR1 reads SGHRS; CDR2 reads YFSETQ. This CDR3 is 13 amino acids long. Trimming left V 1 base short and J 6 bases short, with 10 bases between. This chain's CDR3 is CASSLREGDGYTF. The CDR3 nucleotides read TGCGCCAGCAGCTTGAGGGAGGGGGATGGCTACACCTTC. Filled out from reference TRBV5-1 and TRBJ1-2, the complete variable domain reads KAGVTQTPRYLIKTRGQQVTLSCSPISGHRSVSWYQQTPGQGLQFLFEYFSETQRNKGNFPGRFSGRQFSNSRSEMNVSTLELGDSALYLCASSLREGDGYTFGSGTRLTVV.

This chain connects TRBV11-2 to TRBJ1-1; D remains ambiguous. CDR1 and CDR2 from the germline V gene are SGHAT and FQNNGV. V was shortened by 1 base and J by 3 bases, with 3 bases between the two germline ends. The CDR3 consists of 12 residues. The CDR3 sequence: CASSLAYTEAFF. CDR3 sequence (DNA): TGTGCCAGCAGCTTAGCGTACACTGAAGCTTTCTTT.

This chain joins TRBV7-9 and TRBJ1-1; the D is unclear. The germline CDR1 and CDR2 sequences are SEHNR and FQNEAQ (reference sequence). This CDR3 spans 15 amino acids. V was trimmed by 8 bases and J by 1 base, leaving 17 bases between them. The CDR3 loop reads CASSQGPGRNTEAFF. In DNA form, the CDR3 reads TGTGCCAGCTCCCAAGGGCCAGGCCGGAACACTGAAGCTTTCTTT.

The chain combines TRBV6-5 with TRBJ2-5; possibly TRBD1 for D (6 bases). CDR3 size: 16 residues. V was pared by 0 bases and J by 5 bases, with 16 bases between. Looked up from germline, CDR1 is MNHEY and CDR2 is SVGAGI. CDR3 DNA sequence: TGTGCCAGCAGTTACTCTGTGGGGGCGCCGGGGGAGACCCAGTACTTC. It is translated as CASSYSVGAPGETQYF.

This clone was observed a handful of times. The chain employs TRBV10-3 and TRBJ1-2; D not certain. CDR3 length equals 11 residues. Looked up from germline, CDR1 is ENHRY and CDR2 is SYGVKD. The V end was cut by 11 bases, the J end by 6 bases, with 13 bases between. CDR3 sequence: CAGLPFDGYTF. CDR3 nucleotides: TGTGCCGGCCTTCCCTTCGATGGCTACACCTTC.

The rearrangement uses TRBV27 and TRBJ1-2, with 11 bases that match TRBD1. From germline, CDR1 is MNHEY and CDR2 SMNVEV (reference sequence). The CDR3 loop spans 15 amino acids. J was trimmed by 4 bases and V by 5 bases; bases with no gene match: 6. The DNA for the CDR3 is TGTGCCAGCAGTAGGACAGGGGGCGCGGGCTATGGCTACACCTTC. Translating gives CASSRTGGAGYGYTF.

The chain employs TRBV29-1 and TRBJ2-5; 9 nucleotides line up with TRBD1. In germline, CDR1 is SQVTM, CDR2 ANQGSEA. J was trimmed by 4 bases and V by 7 bases; bases with no gene match: 10. The CDR3 consists of 14 residues. CDR3: CSAGTNRGLETQYF. CDR3 nucleotides: TGCAGCGCCGGAACTAACAGGGGGCTAGAGACCCAGTACTTC.

The chain is built from TRBV27 and TRBJ2-3, with a tentative D call TRBD1 (5 bases). There are 15 residues in the CDR3. The V gene lost 4 bases and the J gene lost 2 bases, with 13 bases spanning the gap. Per germline, CDR1 MNHEY and CDR2 SMNVEV (reference sequence). The CDR3 spells CASSSYQGFTDTQYF. DNA for the CDR3: TGTGCCAGCAGTTCCTATCAGGGATTCACAGATACGCAGTATTTT.

The chain employs TRBV4-1 and TRBJ1-2; D gene unclear. Trimming cost V 0 bases and J 2 bases, with 16 bases left between them. Per germline, CDR1 MGHRA and CDR2 YSYEKL. The length of the CDR3 is 17 residues. As DNA, the CDR3 is TGCGCCAGCAGCCAAGATATAGTTTCTAGCGGAAACTATGGCTACACCTTC. This gives the protein CASSQDIVSSGNYGYTF.

The rearrangement uses TRBV4-2 and TRBJ2-7; 7 positions match TRBD1. Germline V gives CDR1 LGHNA, CDR2 YNFKEQ. CDR3 size: 14 residues. Unmatched junction bases numbered 5, after V lost 4 bases and J lost 2 bases. The CDR3 is CASSPDRVAYEQYF. CDR3 in DNA: TGTGCCAGCAGCCCAGACAGGGTCGCCTACGAGCAGTACTTC.

The chain links TRBV19 to TRBJ2-7; TRBD1 might be the D (6 bases). CDR3 length: 12 amino acids. Germline V gene data show CDR1 as LNHDA and CDR2 as SQIVND (reference sequence). Between the trimmed V and J ends, which lost 10 bases and 2 bases, there was a span of 12 bases. The CDR3 protein is CATTDSTYEQYF. CDR3 coding DNA: TGTGCCACTACGGACAGTACCTACGAGCAGTACTTC. The variable domain in full, with the rest retrieved from reference TRBV19 and TRBJ2-7, is DGGITQSPKYLFRKEGQNVTLSCEQNLNHDAMYWYRQDPGQGLRLIYYSQIVNDFQKGDIAEGYSVSREKKESFPLTVTSAQKNPTAFYLCATTDSTYEQYFGPGTRLTVT.

The sample holds a few counts of this clone. The V call is TRBV25-1, the J call TRBJ2-3; D ambiguous. This CDR3 is 15 amino acids long. Per germline, CDR1 MGHDK and CDR2 SYGVNS. Trimming pared 3 bases from V and 2 bases from J, leaving 12 bases between. CDR3 sequence: CASSDGGMITDTQYF. The CDR3 region has the DNA TGTGCCAGCAGTGATGGTGGGATGATCACAGATACGCAGTATTTT.

The chain couples TRBV5-1 to TRBJ2-3; TRBD1 might be the D (5 bases). Germline V CDR1 and CDR2: SGHRS, YFSETQ. Trimming stripped 0 bases from V and 1 base from J, with 6 bases between. The CDR3 contains 14 residues. The CDR3 loop is CASSLGGRTDTQYF. CDR3 bases: TGCGCCAGCAGCTTGGGGGGCCGCACAGATACGCAGTATTTT. The full variable domain, with the rest looked up from reference TRBV5-1 and TRBJ2-3, is KAGVTQTPRYLIKTRGQQVTLSCSPISGHRSVSWYQQTPGQGLQFLFEYFSETQRNKGNFPGRFSGRQFSNSRSEMNVSTLELGDSALYLCASSLGGRTDTQYFGPGTRLTVL.

The V and J genes are TRBV7-2 and TRBJ1-1; 7 bases are shared with TRBD1. Trimming at V came to 5 bases and at J to 5 bases, leaving 11 bases not matched to a gene. The CDR3 consists of 15 residues. Germline V CDR1 and CDR2: SGHTA, FQGNSA. The CDR3 nucleotides are TGTGCCAGCAGCGTTTCACAGGGGAGGGTTACTGAAGCTTTCTTT. Its protein product is CASSVSQGRVTEAFF.

The chain links TRBV11-2 to TRBJ2-7, with TRBD1 as a possible D gene (5 bases). The V end lost 1 base, the J end lost 3 bases, and 13 bases lay between the germline ends. The CDR3 spans 15 residues. The germline V gene encodes CDR1 SGHAT and CDR2 FQNNGV. DNA for the CDR3: TGTGCCAGCAGCTTAGGGGGTCAGGGCGGCTACGAGCAGTACTTC. This sequence encodes CASSLGGQGGYEQYF.